These T cell receptor beta chains were read from a single sample in a study of monozygotic twins with inflammatory bowel disease. After re-calling the 5' RACE reads, TCRdb lists one entry per CDR3 protein, DNA absent. There are just over 300,000 distinct CDR3 sequences in the sample, with over 5.5% held by the top ten. Sequenced: blood. These receptors were collected from a human donor with ulcerative colitis or Crohn's disease, or a healthy co-twin of an affected twin (not recorded which). Both conserved end residues are part of each CDR3. Fields, in order: V gene, J gene, CDR3 protein.

TRBV12-3/TRBV12-4,TRBJ2-3,CASSFSDRNSDTQYF
TRBV20-1,TRBJ2-5,CSASAQIQETQYF
TRBV28,TRBJ2-7,CASSPLGGNEQYF
TRBV28,TRBJ1-2,CASSLVGGYTF
TRBV20-1,TRBJ1-5,CSARDSLGGGNQPQHF
TRBV7-3,TRBJ2-1,CASSSGGTLVYEQFF
TRBV6-5,TRBJ2-3,CASGSGWTDTQYF
TRBV6-5,TRBJ1-1,CASSYSERNTEAFF
TRBV5-1,TRBJ2-7,CASSGGGFSYEQYF
TRBV5-5,TRBJ2-2,CASSIGPITGELFF
TRBV20-1,TRBJ2-7,CSASHMPARDYEQYF